This TCR beta chain is from a study of blood T cell repertoires in COVID-19. V was clipped by 1 base and J by 3 bases, with 12 bases between them. CDR3 length: 15 amino acids. Germline V gene data show CDR1 as KGHDR and CDR2 as SFDVKD. Per the original methods: Using reference gene primer amplification, nucleated cell counts were estimated. Assay: immunoSEQ multiplex PCR; the TCRdb copy retains only in-frame clones and omits some. That table gives V, J and clone size, and the DNA gave D and trimming. The sample holds 310,000 or so clones, around 87% seen once. The sample comprised peripheral blood. The clonotype was recovered from a middle-aged man with active or convalescent COVID-19. J is TRBJ2-7 and V is TRBV24-1, with D possibly being TRBD2 (8 bases). CDR3: CATSDFSGDSYEQYF. Written as DNA, the CDR3 is TGTGCCACCAGTGATTTTAGCGGGGACAGCTACGAGCAGTACTTC.